The sample holds many counts of the clone carrying this T cell receptor (beta chain). Exclusion of a patient resulted from uncontrolled infection, other autoimmune disease, pregnancy or lactation. The blood was taken when hyperthyroidism was first diagnosed, before any ophthalmopathy symptoms showed up. Researchers took RNA transcripts and amplified the TCR beta CDR3 regions from them. The HTBI primer set served for first-round RT-PCR of the TCR CDR3. TCRdb called the multiplex PCR reads again in MiXCR, with one record for every CDR3 protein. The sample yields over 250,000 distinct CDR3 sequences, 25% to 30% seen once. The sample originates from a study of T cells in Graves' hyperthyroidism and ophthalmopathy. Germline lookup yields CDR1 SGHAT and CDR2 FQNNGV. The CDR3 spans 15 residues. V shed 5 bases, J shed 3 bases, and the junction held 6 bases outside the gene matches.

The rearrangement uses TRBV11-2 and TRBJ2-5, with 10 nucleotides matching TRBD1. Sample: blood. The sequence derives from a man aged 40-49 years with Graves' hyperthyroidism that later progressed to Graves' ophthalmopathy. CDR3 amino acids: CASSLWTGGKETQYF. In DNA form, the CDR3 reads TGTGCCAGCAGCCTTTGGACAGGGGGAAAAGAGACCCAGTACTTC.